This passage covers 17 T cell receptor beta chains from one sample sequenced in a study of blood T cells in healthy people across ages. Primers used in a second PCR of roughly 7 to 12 cycles were a sample-barcoded 5' primer and a J-beta primer mix. One entry per CDR3 protein, called by TCRdb with MiXCR from the 5' RACE reads. The repertoire holds under 1,000,000 distinct CDR3 sequences, with about 42% as singletons. Sample: blood. The receptor set was obtained from a man older than 75 in good health.

This clonotype was detected a few times. The rearrangement links TRBV27 to TRBJ2-1; 7 nucleotides agree with TRBD2. CDR3 size: 16 residues. CDR1 is MNHEY and CDR2 is SMNVEV in the germline V gene (reference sequence). J was trimmed by 9 bases and V by 5 bases; bases with no gene match: 16. The chain's CDR3 is CASSPGGSDSSSEQFF. CDR3 DNA: TGTGCCAGCAGTCCGGGGGGTAGCGACAGCAGTAGTGAGCAGTTCTTC.

This clonotype was observed a few times. This sequence joins TRBV1 and TRBJ2-1; the table's D call TRBD1 went unverified against the DNA. TRBV1 is described as a pseudogene. This CDR3 contains 15 residues. CDR3 DNA sequence: TGCACCAGCAGCCAGCCGGGTTTTTCCTACAATGAGCAGTTCTTC. This translates into CTSSQPGFSYNEQFF.

This rearrangement joins TRBV7-2 to TRBJ2-7; D uncertain. The CDR3 totals 14 residues. V was pared by 5 bases and J by 2 bases, with 13 bases between. Germline V gene data show CDR1 as SGHTA and CDR2 as FQGNSA. The CDR3 coding sequence is TGTGCCAGCAGCGTCGTGCTAGGGACCTACGAGCAGTACTTC. Translating gives CASSVVLGTYEQYF.

This clonotype was seen only a few times. The gene calls are TRBV28 and TRBJ2-7; TRBD2 matches 9 bases. With 6 bases clipped from V and 1 base from J, the junction kept 10 bases outside the gene matches. This CDR3 has 16 amino acids. CDR1 is MDHEN, CDR2 SYDVKM, per germline. Here the CDR3 reads CASSFDSGRSSYEQYF. The CDR3, as DNA: TGTGCCAGCAGCTTCGATAGCGGGAGAAGTTCCTACGAGCAGTACTTC.

As DNA, the CDR3 is TGTGCCATCAGTGAGTCGACAGATAACTATGGCTACACCTTC. Its protein is CAISESTDNYGYTF. This chain connects TRBV10-3 to TRBJ1-2, with D maybe TRBD1 (5 bases). CDR3 length: 14 amino acids. Germline V gene sequence: CDR1 ENHRY, CDR2 SYGVKD. V dropped 0 bases and J dropped 1 base, with 6 bases sitting between them.

V usage is TRBV4-2 and J usage is TRBJ2-3; D possibly matches TRBD1 or TRBD2 (6 bases each). This CDR3 contains 15 residues. Trimming removed 4 bases from V and 3 bases from J, with 14 bases in between. CDR1 is LGHNA and CDR2 is YNFKEQ in the germline V gene. The CDR3 reads CASSRQGGLTDTQYF. CDR3 DNA: TGTGCCAGCAGCCGTCAAGGGGGGCTGACAGATACGCAGTATTTT.

The chain joins TRBV29-1 to TRBJ2-7; 9 nucleotides match TRBD1. The germline V gene has CDR1 SQVTM and CDR2 ANQGSEA. There are 16 residues in the CDR3. V trimming: 0 bases; J trimming: 7 bases; junction bases outside the gene matches: 13. DNA for the CDR3: TGCAGCGTTGAAGAGCGGCGGGGCACAGGGGGCAATGAGCAGTACTTC. The encoded protein is CSVEERRGTGGNEQYF.

The sample holds a few counts of this clonotype. This chain uses TRBV6-2 or TRBV6-3 with TRBJ2-4, with TRBD1 identical over 9 bases. The CDR3 is 15 residues long. The germline gives CDR1 MNHEY, CDR2 SVGEGT. V was pared by 8 bases and J by 6 bases, with 11 bases of the junction left unmatched. The CDR3 bases are TGTGCCAGCCGCCGGGAGACAGGGGGAGCAAACATTCAGTACTTC. The encoded protein is CASRRETGGANIQYF.

The chain has TRBV27 and TRBJ2-1, with 12 bases fitting TRBD1. CDR3 size: 16 residues. The V gene's germline CDR1 is MNHEY and CDR2 SMNVEV (reference sequence). V was pared by 5 bases and J by 3 bases, with 5 bases of the junction left unmatched. CDR3 in amino acids: CASSDGTGGFYNEQFF. The CDR3 region has the DNA TGTGCCAGCAGTGACGGGACAGGGGGCTTCTACAATGAGCAGTTCTTC.

This clonotype appeared a few times. CDR3 amino acids: CSVERQNSYEQYF. Here the CDR3 DNA reads TGCAGCGTGGAAAGACAGAATTCCTACGAGCAGTACTTC. The genes are TRBV29-1 and TRBJ2-7; perhaps TRBD1 as D (5 bases). Germline CDR1 reads SQVTM; CDR2 reads ANQGSEA. Trimming left V 6 bases short and J 1 base short, with 13 bases between. The CDR3 has 13 residues.

There are many counts of this clonotype. The chain carries TRBV7-2 and TRBJ2-7; TRBD2 aligns across 8 bases. Germline V CDR1 and CDR2: SGHTA, FQGNSA. V dropped 4 bases and J dropped 2; count of bases not matched to a gene: 10. This CDR3 has 16 residues. CDR3: CASSWGASGPPYEQYF. CDR3 DNA sequence: TGTGCCAGCAGCTGGGGGGCTAGCGGGCCACCCTACGAGCAGTACTTC.

V gene TRBV5-1 combines with J gene TRBJ1-1; no definite D call. The CDR3 loop spans 20 amino acids. CDR1 SGHRS and CDR2 YFSETQ come from the germline V gene. The V gene lost 0 bases and the J gene lost 2 bases, with 26 bases spanning the gap. This CDR3 is CASSLGPRFSTAMINTEAFF. CDR3 nucleotides: TGCGCCAGCAGCTTGGGGCCCCGGTTTTCGACTGCGATGATCAACACTGAAGCTTTCTTT.

This clonotype came up a few times. CDR3 coding DNA: TGTGCCAGCACGGCGCTAAGCACAGATACGCAGTATTTT. This codes for CASTALSTDTQYF. V usage is TRBV27 and J usage is TRBJ2-3; D is undetermined. The V end lost 7 bases, the J end lost 0 bases, and 8 bases lay between the germline ends. Germline V gene sequence: CDR1 MNHEY, CDR2 SMNVEV (reference sequence). This CDR3 contains 13 residues.

In DNA form, the CDR3 reads TGTGCCAGCAGCAAAGAGCCGGGGGGCAAGGTGAATGGCACTGAAGCTTTCTTT. Protein sequence: CASSKEPGGKVNGTEAFF. The chain joins TRBV21-1 to TRBJ1-1; the DNA was not used to check the table's D call, TRBD1. TRBV21-1 is designated a pseudogene. CDR3 size: 18 residues.

This clonotype showed up just a few times. V usage is TRBV29-1 and J usage is TRBJ2-5, with TRBD2 identical over 13 bases. This CDR3 region has 16 residues. Trimming cost V 0 bases and J 5 bases; bases outside gene matches: 6. CDR1 SQVTM and CDR2 ANQGSEA come from the germline V gene. In DNA form, the CDR3 reads TGCAGCGTTGAAGATCGCGGGACTAGCGGGAAGGAGACCCAGTACTTC. Translated, it gives CSVEDRGTSGKETQYF.

Turning to this clonotype: Relative to the germline gene, one junction end is altered; a read error may explain this. The chain couples TRBV29-1 to TRBJ2-1; TRBD1 agrees at 12 bases. Germline CDR1 and CDR2: SQVTM and ANQGSEA. The CDR3 extends over 14 amino acids. The CDR3 sequence: CSVVGDRGLDERFF. The CDR3 nucleotides are TGCAGCGTTGTTGGGGACAGGGGGCTTGACGAGCGGTTCTTC.

This chain links TRBV12-3 or TRBV12-4 with TRBJ2-4; no definite D call. The CDR3 covers 14 residues. The germline V and J ends were trimmed by 5 bases and 1 base, with 9 bases remaining between them. CDR3 DNA sequence: TGTGCCAGCAGTACTTCCCTCGCCAAAAACATTCAGTACTTC. Encoded protein: CASSTSLAKNIQYF.